Listed below are T cell receptor beta chains from one sample, sequenced in a study of blood T cells in healthy people across ages. MiXCR was run by TCRdb on the 5' RACE reads, yielding one entry per CDR3 protein. The sample includes approximately 670,000 distinct CDR3 sequences, 35% to 50% of them seen just once. Sequencing used blood. These TCRs come from an elderly man in good health. The CDR3 runs from the conserved cysteine through the conserved F or W. The D gene is left open where the match is weak. Where a row states a size, it is once, few, many or the class of an expanded clone; other rows omit it.

abundance	j_gene	v_gene	d_gene	CDR3nt	CDR3aa
NA	TRBJ2-1	TRBV3-1	NA	TGTGCCAGCAGCCAATTAGGACTGGGTGAGCAGTTCTTC	CASSQLGLGEQFF
few	TRBJ2-7	TRBV20-1	TRBD2	TGCAGTGCTGTAGGGTTAGCGGGGGAGCAGTACTTC	CSAVGLAGEQYF
once	TRBJ1-4	TRBV20-1	NA	TGCAGTGCTTTTACAGGGCTGGGTAATGAAAAACTGTTTTTT	CSAFTGLGNEKLFF
NA	TRBJ2-3	TRBV4-3	TRBD1	TGCGCCAGTAGCCCCTCCGAGGGACAGGGGGATACAGATACGCAGTATTTT	CASSPSEGQGDTDTQYF
many	TRBJ2-3	TRBV2	TRBD1	TGTGCCAGTTCACCGACAGGGCCAGATACGCAGTATTTT	CASSPTGPDTQYF
NA	TRBJ2-1	TRBV6-5	NA	TGTGCCAGCAGTTATTCCGGTAACAATGAGCAGTTCTTC	CASSYSGNNEQFF
few	TRBJ2-3	TRBV6-2/TRBV6-3	TRBD1	TGTGCCAGCAGCGGCGGACAGGGCTTATTGTATTTT	CASSGGQGLLYF
few	TRBJ2-3	TRBV7-9	NA	TGTGCCAGCAACAATGAGGGGAACACAGATACGCAGTATTTT	CASNNEGNTDTQYF
few	TRBJ2-1	TRBV6-5	NA	TGTGCCAGCAGTTACTCAGAGGTTTTCGCCTCCTACAATGAGCAGTTCTTC	CASSYSEVFASYNEQFF
few	TRBJ2-5	TRBV20-1	NA	TGCAGTGCTAGCCCCGGGACAACCCCAAGGGCCCAGTACTTC	CSASPGTTPRAQYF
few	TRBJ2-7	TRBV20-1	NA	TGCAGTGCTCTAGCTGAGGACGAGCAGTACTTC	CSALAEDEQYF
many	TRBJ2-7	TRBV7-2	NA	TGTGCCAGCAGCTTAGGACTGGAACCCTACGAGCAGTACTTC	CASSLGLEPYEQYF
NA	TRBJ2-2	TRBV6-4	NA	TGTGCCAGCAGCAAGAACCATAATAGCGTGAACACCGGGGAGCTGTTTTTT	CASSKNHNSVNTGELFF
NA	TRBJ1-1	TRBV5-5	NA	TGTGCCAGCAGCCCACCCCCCAGGAGGGGGAACACTGAAGCTTTCTTT	CASSPPPRRGNTEAFF
NA	TRBJ2-7	TRBV4-2	TRBD1	TGTGCCAGCAGCCATCGGACAGGGGGAGGCTACGAGCAGTACTTC	CASSHRTGGGYEQYF
NA	TRBJ2-5	TRBV2	TRBD1	TGTGCCAGCATTCTTGGACAGGGGCGACAAGAGACCCAGTACTTC	CASILGQGRQETQYF
NA	TRBJ2-1	TRBV14	NA	TGTGCCAGCAGCTACGGACAGTTAAGATCTCAAGAGACCCAGTTCTTC	CASSYGQLRSQETQFF
NA	TRBJ2-3	TRBV2	NA	TGTGCCAGCAGTGACGAGGCGGATTTCACAGATACGCAGTATTTT	CASSDEADFTDTQYF
few	TRBJ2-3	TRBV6-2/TRBV6-3	NA	TGTGCCAGCACCAGGACTAACACAGATACGCAGTATTTT	CASTRTNTDTQYF
few	TRBJ1-1	TRBV4-1	NA	TGCGCCAGCAGCCTCGGACAGCGGGCCGATTCTGAAGCTTTCTTT	CASSLGQRADSEAFF
NA	TRBJ1-5	TRBV2	TRBD1	TGTGCCAGCAGTGTACAGGGGGCGAGCAATCAGCCCCAGCATTTT	CASSVQGASNQPQHF
NA	TRBJ2-1	TRBV5-6	NA	TGTGCCAGCAGCTCAGGACGGGGTTTTGGGAAGTTCTTC	CASSSGRGFGKFF
once	TRBJ1-2	TRBV2	NA	TGTGCCAGCAGGGTCCAGGGTTCTGAGGGCTACACCTTC	CASRVQGSEGYTF
few	TRBJ2-5	TRBV29-1	NA	TGCAGCGGGGGGCTTTTGGGGGTCCAAGAGACCCAGTACTTC	CSGGLLGVQETQYF
few	TRBJ2-1	TRBV27	NA	TGTGCCAGCAGTTTGGCCGTGGGGGATCACAATGAGCAGTTCTTC	CASSLAVGDHNEQFF
NA	TRBJ2-7	TRBV20-1	NA	TGCAGTTCCGGGACCGGATTAGGTGGATCCTACGAGCAGTACTTC	CSSGTGLGGSYEQYF
NA	TRBJ2-7	TRBV5-1	NA	TGCGCCAGCAGCCCAGCCCTGACTATCTCCTACGAGCAGTACTTC	CASSPALTISYEQYF
many	TRBJ2-7	TRBV5-1	NA	TGCGCCAGCAGCAGAAACGGCTACGAGCAGTACTTC	CASSRNGYEQYF
NA	TRBJ1-2	TRBV29-1	TRBD1	TGCAGCGGTGGGACAGGGGACGGCTACACCTTC	CSGGTGDGYTF
NA	TRBJ2-3	TRBV20-1	TRBD1	TGCAGTGCTCCCCCTCCGGGACAGGGGGCGGGCACAGATACGCAGTATTTT	CSAPPPGQGAGTDTQYF
NA	TRBJ2-4	TRBV20-1	TRBD2	TGCAGTGCTGAACTAGCGGGAGCATCCAAAAACATTCAGTACTTC	CSAELAGASKNIQYF
many	TRBJ2-1	TRBV3-1	TRBD2	TGTGCCAGCAGCCAGGGACTAGCGGCCTACAATGAGCAGTTCTTC	CASSQGLAAYNEQFF
NA	TRBJ2-7	TRBV15	TRBD1	TGTGCCACCAGCTTTGGACAGGGGGCGATTGGGCAGTACTTC	CATSFGQGAIGQYF
few	TRBJ2-5	TRBV5-1	TRBD2	TGCGCCAGCAGCTTGTTCCCCGGGACTAGCGGGAGGCTGACCCAGTACTTC	CASSLFPGTSGRLTQYF
few	TRBJ2-3	TRBV7-8	TRBD1	TGTGCCAGCAGACAGGGGGCGGTAGGCACAGATACGCAGTATTTT	CASRQGAVGTDTQYF
NA	TRBJ2-7	TRBV5-1	NA	TGCGCCAGCAGCCCCGGACAGCGAGTCTACGAGCAGTACTTC	CASSPGQRVYEQYF
few	TRBJ2-6	TRBV6-2/TRBV6-3	NA	TGTGCCAGCAGTTACGCCTCCTCTGGGGCCAACGTCCTGACTTTC	CASSYASSGANVLTF